This entry concerns a single T cell receptor (beta chain). Its antigen has not been determined. The input lacks base qualities; no much larger clone sits a single base away. The time point label here, explained by the study, means: baseline before first vaccination. The vaccinee samples were drawn from two UK trials, COV001 and COV002, one of which was a single-blind randomized controlled phase 2/3 trial testing AZD1222 (ChAdOx1 nCoV-19) in healthy adults. Trial participant PBMC samples were collected at day 0 and day 28 after the second dose for TCRbeta chain sequencing. The sample is drawn from a study of T cell responses to AZD1222 COVID-19 vaccine (dated by TCRdb to about 2021). Notes on the research overall: AZD1222 recipients with second doses at about 4 weeks or about 12 weeks were pooled, because spike-specific TCR depth and breadth did not differ between schedules. TCR sequencing covered some 240 trial participants: nearly 210 given two doses of AZD1222 and 26 given two doses of MenACWY control vaccine. Trial participants were enrolled into age subgroups of 18-55, 56-69 and 70-plus years, which contained about 150, 27 and 61 TCR-sequenced participants, respectively.

The CDR3 regions of human TCRbeta chains were analyzed by immunosequencing. Regarding the original processing steps: TCRs in the repertoires were matched against a reference library of SARS-CoV-2-specific TCRs that had been generated with the MIRA antigen-specificity platform. Breadth was defined as the fraction of unique TCRs that were SARS-CoV-2-associated. Depth was defined as the fraction of total T cells that were SARS-CoV-2-associated. Each spike-specific TCR was assigned to its reactive spike region and to a CD4 or CD8 class using the MIRA data. Log10-transformed breadth and depth values were compared by one-way ANOVA with Sidak's multiple comparisons tests. TCRdb mirrors the immuneACCESS table, restricted to in-frame sequences. Some clones are absent from its copies; in checked studies, under half trace to an unresolved V gene, and the reason for the others is unknown. The V and J calls and clone size come from that table; D and trimming were worked out from the DNA. For this sample there are approximately 150,000 clones; 90% appear just once. About 2.6% of the sample rests with the top ten.

Taken from the germline V gene (reference sequence), the CDR1 and CDR2 loops are LNHNV and YYDKDF. CDR3 length: 14 amino acids, cysteine to phenylalanine. The kept DNA is CDR3 alone, 42 bases in frame from the first base. V loses 3 bases of germline sequence and J loses 3 bases, and the interval between the two ends is 11 bases. General findings and caveats noted by the study authors: CD4 TCRs associated with the vaccine covered the entire spike protein, and the dominant responses were in regions 160-218 and 743-854. Reportedly, close to half of the unique spike-specific TCRs recognized epitopes lying outside the regions that are mutated in the B.1.351 and B.1.1.7 variants. The 56-69-year group was small, and its depth increase did not reach significance, likely because of low power. A significant rise in spike-specific TCR breadth and depth was observed after two AZD1222 doses relative to day 0 and relative to MenACWY recipients. Participants were mostly white British, with more females than males. The authors suggested clonal diversity may have been underestimated. Conclusions about previously exposed vaccinees are limited, since just a handful of AZD1222 recipients were seropositive for SARS-CoV-2 at baseline. Because no day 14 peak-response samples were available, the repertoires could be characterized only after the peak T cell response.

The rearrangement combines TRBV15 with TRBJ1-1, with an unclear D gene assignment. This sequence originates from an adult in good health. The sample consisted of peripheral blood, taken on day 0 of AZD1222 vaccination. This receptor carries the CDR3 CATSRGGGDTEAFF. The sequenced DNA: TGTGCCACCAGCAGGGGAGGAGGAGACACTGAAGCTTTCTTT.